One and the same sample provided the 31 T cell receptor beta chains below, sequenced in a study of T cells in Graves' hyperthyroidism and ophthalmopathy. TCR beta CDR3 region amplification was performed from RNA transcripts. The HTBI primer set was used in a first-round RT-PCR of the TCR CDR3. One entry per CDR3 protein, called by TCRdb with MiXCR from the multiplex PCR reads. The table records nearly 600,000 distinct CDR3 sequences, 12% to 15% of them present only once. Sequencing was carried out using blood. Every receptor here comes from a woman aged 18 to 35 with Graves' ophthalmopathy.

The sample holds many counts of this clonotype. This chain joins TRBV12-3 or TRBV12-4 and TRBJ2-1; possibly TRBD1 for D (5 bases). The V end was cut by 5 bases, the J end by 6 bases, with 20 bases between. This CDR3 comprises 16 residues. The CDR3 loop reads CASSLGAALSSNEQFF. The CDR3 bases are TGTGCCAGCAGTCTTGGGGCCGCCCTGAGTTCCAATGAGCAGTTCTTC.

CDR3 sequence: CASSIVFGTEAFF. The CDR3 region has the DNA TGTGCCAGTAGTATAGTCTTCGGCACTGAAGCTTTCTTT. The chain recombines TRBV19 with TRBJ1-1; no clear D gene. Germline CDR1 reads LNHDA; CDR2 reads SQIVND (reference sequence). Trimming cost V 1 base and J 4 bases, with 7 bases left between them. There are 13 residues in the CDR3.

The sample holds a few counts of this clonotype. The chain has TRBV5-1 and TRBJ2-6; unclear D gene. The CDR3 sequence is 13 residues long. V was cut by 4 bases and J by 5 bases, with 7 bases left in between. Germline CDR1 is SGHRS and CDR2 is YFSETQ. CDR3 region: CASSALRANVLTF. CDR3 nucleotides: TGCGCCAGCAGCGCGTTAAGGGCCAACGTCCTGACTTTC.

This clonotype came up many times. The V gene is TRBV28, the J gene TRBJ1-2; D is possibly TRBD1 (5 bases). Trimming took off 6 bases at V and 4 bases at J, with 12 bases between the two ends. The CDR3 has 13 residues. From germline, CDR1 is MDHEN and CDR2 SYDVKM. CDR3 nucleotide sequence: TGTGCCAGCAGGAAGGTGGGGGGCTATGGCTACACCTTC. Translated: CASRKVGGYGYTF.

Of note for this clonotype: With a much larger clone just one base away, this may be a read error. This chain uses TRBV28 with TRBJ1-1, with D possibly matching TRBD1 (6 bases). The CDR3 extends over 11 amino acids. Trimming took off 10 bases at V and 6 bases at J, with 12 bases between the two ends. Germline V gene lookup returns CDR1 MDHEN and CDR2 SYDVKM. DNA for the CDR3: TGTGCCACCCACACAGGGTCTGAAGCTTTCTTT. Translating it yields CATHTGSEAFF.

This clonotype was seen ten or more times. The chain employs TRBV28 and TRBJ1-2; no clear D gene. Germline V gene sequence: CDR1 MDHEN, CDR2 SYDVKM. Trimming cost V 1 base and J 4 bases, with 13 bases left between them. This CDR3 has 15 amino acids. The CDR3 loop is CASSLLAGESYGYTF. The DNA for the CDR3 is TGTGCCAGCAGTTTATTGGCTGGGGAATCCTATGGCTACACCTTC.

This clonotype was seen repeatedly, ten times or more. The chain employs TRBV3-1 and TRBJ2-7, with 7 bases matching TRBD2. V was clipped by 2 bases and J by 5 bases; unmatched bases: 6. Per germline, CDR1 LGHDT and CDR2 YNNKEL (reference sequence). This CDR3 is built from 14 residues. Written as DNA, the CDR3 is TGTGCCAGCAGCCAAAGGGAGGGGATCCACGAGCAGTACTTC. It is translated as CASSQREGIHEQYF.

This clonotype was seen many times. V usage is TRBV7-2 and J usage is TRBJ2-7; D is uncertain. The CDR3 is 12 amino acids. Trimming pared 5 bases from V and 2 bases from J, leaving 7 bases between. The germline V gene encodes CDR1 SGHTA and CDR2 FQGNSA. The CDR3 loop is CASSQVTYEQYF. For the CDR3, the DNA is TGTGCCAGCAGCCAGGTAACCTACGAGCAGTACTTC.

This clonotype was picked up many times. The rearrangement uses TRBV6-2 or TRBV6-3 and TRBJ2-5; 7 nucleotides match TRBD2. V lost 4 bases, J lost 6 bases, and 5 bases stayed unmatched. The CDR3 loop spans 13 amino acids. Germline V gene data show CDR1 as MNHEY and CDR2 as SVGEGT. CDR3 protein: CASSWEGLKTQYF. The CDR3 coding sequence is TGTGCCAGCAGTTGGGAGGGATTGAAGACCCAGTACTTC.

As regards this clonotype: This may stem from a read error, because a much larger clone lies one nucleotide away. Given the absence of the conserved phenylalanine or tryptophan at the CDR3 end, a read error is likely. This chain uses TRBV12-3 or TRBV12-4 with TRBJ2-5, with 9 bases aligning to TRBD2. V was clipped by 7 bases and J by 5 bases; unmatched bases: 8. The CDR3 has 14 amino acids. Written as DNA, the CDR3 is TGTGCCAGCATTAATAGCGGGAGTACGGAGACCCAGTACGTC. As protein: CASINSGSTETQYV.

This clonotype came up many times. The chain has TRBV28 and TRBJ2-7, with D perhaps TRBD2 (6 bases). Per germline, CDR1 MDHEN and CDR2 SYDVKM. The CDR3 is 13 amino acids. Trimming shortened V by 6 bases and J by 3 bases, and 12 bases separated the two germline ends. The CDR3 is CASSWTNNYEQYF. The CDR3, as DNA: TGTGCCAGCAGCTGGACTAATAACTACGAGCAGTACTTC.

The chain is built from TRBV6-2 or TRBV6-3 and TRBJ2-3; no definite D call. Trimming took off 0 bases at V and 4 bases at J, with 8 bases between the two ends. The CDR3 is made up of 14 amino acids. Germline-derived CDR1 and CDR2 are MNHEY and SVGEGT. The CDR3 region is CASSYSEPADTQYF. CDR3 DNA: TGTGCCAGCAGTTACTCTGAGCCTGCAGATACGCAGTATTTT.

CDR3 protein: CASSYCNSNEKLFF. DNA for the CDR3: TGTGCCAGCAGTTACTGCAACAGTAATGAAAAACTGTTTTTT. The J gene is TRBJ1-4, the V gene TRBV6-8; D ambiguous. V lost 1 base, J lost 4 bases, and 7 bases lay in between. The CDR3 length is 14 residues. Germline CDR1 reads MNHGY; CDR2 reads SAAAGT.

This clonotype was found many times. The rearrangement uses TRBV2 and TRBJ2-7; D gene uncertain. Trimming left V 4 bases short and J 2 bases short, with 9 bases between. The CDR3 spans 13 residues. Looked up from germline, CDR1 is SNHLY and CDR2 is FYNNEI. CDR3 region: CASSGSQAYEQYF. The CDR3 coding sequence is TGTGCCAGCAGTGGATCCCAGGCCTACGAGCAGTACTTC.

This clonotype was recorded many times. The genes are TRBV28 and TRBJ2-1; 9 bases are shared with TRBD1. CDR1 is MDHEN, CDR2 SYDVKM, per germline. Unmatched junction bases numbered 19, after V lost 4 bases and J lost 9 bases. The CDR3 has 18 amino acids. CDR3 in amino acids: CASSSLTTTTGGFFEQFF. The CDR3 DNA follows: TGTGCCAGCAGTTCCCTAACGACCACGACAGGGGGTTTTTTTGAGCAGTTCTTC.

This clonotype was detected ten times or more. J is TRBJ1-2 and V is TRBV3-1; possibly TRBD1 for D (5 bases). The CDR3 totals 13 residues. Germline V gene lookup returns CDR1 LGHDT and CDR2 YNNKEL (reference sequence). The germline V and J ends were trimmed by 1 base and 3 bases, with 6 bases remaining between them. The CDR3 bases are TGTGCCAGCAGCCAAGGACAGTACTATGGCTACACCTTC. Protein product: CASSQGQYYGYTF.

CDR3 coding DNA: TGTGCCAGCAGCTTAAGAACCGGACTAGCGGGATTTGAGCAGTTCTTC. Translation gives CASSLRTGLAGFEQFF. The chain employs TRBV13 and TRBJ2-1, with TRBD2 identical over 12 bases. The CDR3 loop spans 16 amino acids. Germline CDR1 and CDR2: PRHDT and FYEKMQ (reference sequence). Trimming removed 2 bases from V and 9 bases from J; junction bases left unmatched: 8.

Many counts were recorded for this clonotype. This chain joins TRBV3-1 and TRBJ1-2; D is unclear. CDR1 is LGHDT, CDR2 YNNKEL, per germline (reference sequence). The V end was cut by 9 bases, the J end by 6 bases, with 17 bases between. This CDR3 has 13 residues. CDR3 nucleotides: TGTGCCAGTGAGGACCGACGTAGAGATGGCTACACCTTC. The encoded protein is CASEDRRRDGYTF.

This clonotype showed up many times. The rearrangement joins TRBV2 to TRBJ1-1; TRBD1 might be the D (5 bases). Trimming pared 2 bases from V and 1 base from J, leaving 11 bases between. Germline CDR1 SNHLY, CDR2 FYNNEI. This CDR3 is built from 15 residues. CDR3 protein: CASSEQGKQNTEAFF. CDR3 coding DNA: TGTGCCAGCAGTGAACAGGGCAAACAGAACACTGAAGCTTTCTTT.

This clonotype was seen at least ten times. This chain links TRBV2 with TRBJ1-3, with TRBD1 identical over 7 bases. V lost 2 bases to trimming and J lost 2 bases; unmatched junction nucleotides: 0. This CDR3 has 14 residues. Germline V gene data show CDR1 as SNHLY and CDR2 as FYNNEI. CDR3 nucleotides: TGTGCCAGCAGTGAACAGGGGGCTGGAAACACCATATATTTT. It yields the protein CASSEQGAGNTIYF.

This clonotype was counted ten times or more. The chain links TRBV11-2 to TRBJ2-7; the D gene could be TRBD1 or TRBD2 (5 bases each). The ends were cut back, 4 bases at V and 6 bases at J, with 22 bases in the middle. This CDR3 contains 16 residues. The germline CDR1 and CDR2 sequences are SGHAT and FQNNGV. The CDR3 here is CASSSLGQGDLFEQYF. The CDR3 DNA sequence: TGTGCCAGCAGCTCCCTCGGTCAGGGAGACCTTTTCGAGCAGTACTTC.

The genes are TRBV24-1 and TRBJ1-6; 9 bases align to TRBD1. The junction had 7 bases not matched to a gene; V was cut back by 10 bases and J by 1 base. There are 16 residues in the CDR3. Germline CDR1 is KGHDR and CDR2 is SFDVKD. CDR3 nucleotide sequence: TGTGCCACTTCCCGGGACAGGGTATCCTATAATTCACCCCTCCACTTT. It codes for CATSRDRVSYNSPLHF.

The table lists this clonotype with a few counts. V usage is TRBV6-1 and J usage is TRBJ2-6, with TRBD1 matching over 9 bases. Germline CDR1 and CDR2: MNHNS and SASEGT. The CDR3 consists of 19 residues. Trimming removed 2 bases from V and 1 base from J; junction bases left unmatched: 9. CDR3 DNA: TGTGCCAGCAGTGAAAGGCGGGACAGGGTAGGGTCTGGGGCCAACGTCCTGACTTTC. Its translation is CASSERRDRVGSGANVLTF.

A word on this clonotype: This may stem from a read error, because a much larger clone lies one nucleotide away. J is TRBJ1-1 and V is TRBV12-3 or TRBV12-4, with D unclear. The CDR3 is 12 amino acids. The CDR3 here is CASSLASTEALF. The CDR3, as DNA: TGTGCCAGCAGTTTAGCCTCCACTGAAGCTCTCTTT.

This clonotype was picked up a small number of times. The chain recombines TRBV7-6 with TRBJ1-4; 8 bases align to TRBD1. Looked up from germline, CDR1 is SGHVS and CDR2 is FNYEAQ. Germline trimming cut 5 bases from V and 8 bases from J; bases unmatched to any gene: 7. The CDR3 extends over 14 amino acids. This CDR3 is CASSPSTGVEKLFF. The CDR3 DNA reads as TGTGCCAGCAGCCCCTCGACAGGGGTGGAAAAACTGTTTTTT.

The chain links TRBV6-1 to TRBJ2-7, with 13 bases aligning to TRBD2. The V segment lost 5 bases and the J segment 7 bases; nucleotides outside the gene matches: 5. The CDR3 length is 14 residues. Germline lookup yields CDR1 MNHNS and CDR2 SASEGT. In nucleotides, the CDR3 is TGTGCCAGCAGTCCGGGACTAGCGGGAAGGGAGCAGTACTTC. It specifies CASSPGLAGREQYF.

This clonotype was seen at least ten times. V usage is TRBV10-3 and J usage is TRBJ2-1; TRBD2 agrees at 11 bases. V dropped 4 bases and J dropped 3; count of bases not matched to a gene: 8. The CDR3 loop spans 17 amino acids. CDR1 ENHRY and CDR2 SYGVKD come from the germline V gene. The CDR3 DNA is TGTGCCATCAGTGCGAGTAGCGGGAGGGGGGTCTACAATGAGCAGTTCTTC. Encoded protein: CAISASSGRGVYNEQFF.

This clonotype appeared once. The rearrangement links TRBV15 to TRBJ2-1; 10 bases are a match to TRBD2. The end of the DNA aligns better with TRBJ2-7, so the J call may be wrong. The germline CDR1 and CDR2 sequences are LNHNV and YYDKDF (reference sequence). This CDR3 has 17 residues. CDR3 nucleotide sequence: TGTGCCACCAGCAGGGATTCCGGGACTAGCGCCTACAATGAGCAGTACTTC. Residues: CATSRDSGTSAYNEQYF.

The chain recombines TRBV30 with TRBJ1-5, with unresolved D. The germline V gene has CDR1 GTSNPN and CDR2 SVGIG (reference sequence). This CDR3 is 14 amino acids long. V lost 2 bases and J 4 bases, leaving 12 bases between the germline ends. Here the CDR3 DNA reads TGTGCCTGGAGTCGCAGGACGGGAAATCAGCCCCAGCATTTT. Its translation: CAWSRRTGNQPQHF.

There are many counts of this clonotype. The chain employs TRBV7-9 and TRBJ1-2, with D hard to call. Germline CDR1 is SEHNR and CDR2 is FQNEAQ (reference sequence). V lost 0 bases and J lost 0, with 14 bases in between. The CDR3 length is 17 residues. Here the CDR3 reads CASSLAIGRTTNYGYTF. Written as DNA, the CDR3 is TGTGCCAGCAGCTTAGCGATCGGACGGACCACTAACTATGGCTACACCTTC.

This clonotype has a count of ten or more. The V call is TRBV18, the J call TRBJ1-4, with no clear D. Per the germline V gene, CDR1 is KGHSH and CDR2 is LQKENI. There are 12 residues in the CDR3. V gave up 4 bases and J gave up 10 bases, with 10 bases separating them. Here the CDR3 DNA reads TGTGCCAGCTCACGAATCCCGAGAAAACTGTTTTTT. It codes for CASSRIPRKLFF.